This T cell receptor beta chain was found in a study of cytomegalovirus exposure and HLA in healthy donors. Study overall: The roughly 120 validation repertoires, a later analysis reported, used the same platform as the approximately 700 first-cohort repertoires.

Study-wide points: Accounts indicate the classifier identified cytomegalovirus status with strong specificity and sensitivity. The study found most TCR sequences rare, yet found some public TCRs in many donors.

As to this clone: Antigen: not known.

Sequencing used immunoSEQ multiplex PCR; TCRdb keeps in-frame clones, though not all of them. The sample contains around 71,000 clones, 94% of which appear only once. Donors came from a validation cohort of about 120 subjects, distinct from the first 666-subject cohort. What was sequenced was PBMCs. This clonotype was sampled from a man between 18 and 29 years old in good health and CMV-seropositive.

The CDR3 DNA reads as TGTGCCAGCTCCCCTCTGGGAGGGAAGGATGAAAAACTGTTTTTT. Translating gives CASSPLGGKDEKLFF. The chain has TRBV18 and TRBJ1-4, with D unclear. CDR1 is KGHSH, CDR2 LQKENI, per germline. The germline V and J ends were trimmed by 6 bases and 6 bases, with 17 bases remaining between them. The CDR3 is made up of 15 amino acids.